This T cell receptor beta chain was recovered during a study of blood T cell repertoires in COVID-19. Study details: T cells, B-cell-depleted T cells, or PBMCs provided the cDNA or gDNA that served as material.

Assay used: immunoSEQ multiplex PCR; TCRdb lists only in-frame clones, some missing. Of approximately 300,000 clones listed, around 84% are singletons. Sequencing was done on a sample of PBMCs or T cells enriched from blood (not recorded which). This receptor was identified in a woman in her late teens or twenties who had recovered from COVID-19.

CDR3 region: CASSQGSAGGNTEAFF. The DNA of the CDR3 is TGTGCCAGCAGCCAAGGTTCTGCAGGGGGGAACACTGAAGCTTTCTTT. The rearrangement uses TRBV4-2 and TRBJ1-1, with TRBD1 identical over 7 bases. Germline lookup yields CDR1 LGHNA and CDR2 YNFKEQ. Losses at the gene ends were 1 base for V and 1 base for J; bases not matched to a gene: 6. This CDR3 contains 16 residues.